These 32 T cell receptor beta chains were sequenced from one sample in a study of T cell changes during pregnancy in multiple sclerosis. Clones were read by immunoSEQ multiplex PCR, and TCRdb kept only the in-frame ones, dropping some. Of more than 70,000 clones in the sample, 93% were seen once. This specimen was peripheral blood, taken in the second trimester of pregnancy. The receptors were sampled from a female donor with multiple sclerosis, enrolled in a pregnancy study.

V gene TRBV2 combines with J gene TRBJ1-1; no clear D. This CDR3 is 13 amino acids long. The ends were cut back, 8 bases at V and 1 base at J, with 11 bases in the middle. Germline-derived CDR1 and CDR2 are SNHLY and FYNNEI. CDR3 residues: CASAERANTEAFF. The CDR3 DNA is TGTGCCAGCGCCGAGAGAGCGAACACTGAAGCTTTCTTT.

The chain has TRBV5-4 and TRBJ1-1; TRBD1 agrees at 11 bases. Germline CDR1 and CDR2: SGHNT and YYREEE (reference sequence). The CDR3 spans 17 residues. V lost 3 bases to trimming and J lost 1 base; unmatched junction nucleotides: 8. The CDR3, as DNA: TGTGCCAGCAGCTCGGGACAGGGGGGGAATAAGAACACTGAAGCTTTCTTT. This sequence encodes CASSSGQGGNKNTEAFF.

The CDR3 DNA reads as TGTGCCACCTCAGAACCCTTCAAGTACGAGCAGTACTTC. Its translation: CATSEPFKYEQYF. This chain uses TRBV2 with TRBJ2-7, with no clear D. Germline V gene sequence: CDR1 SNHLY, CDR2 FYNNEI. This CDR3 contains 13 residues. V was clipped by 10 bases and J by 4 bases, with 17 bases between them.

The chain couples TRBV19 to TRBJ1-3; D gene uncertain. Germline CDR1 reads LNHDA; CDR2 reads SQIVND (reference sequence). The V end was cut by 5 bases, the J end by 1 base, with 15 bases between. This CDR3 has 16 amino acids. CDR3 sequence: CASSVRPQRSGNTIYF. In DNA form, the CDR3 reads TGTGCCAGTAGTGTCAGGCCTCAGAGATCTGGAAACACCATATATTTT. The entire variable domain, with the rest obtained from reference TRBV19 and TRBJ1-3, is as follows: DGGITQSPKYLFRKEGQNVTLSCEQNLNHDAMYWYRQDPGQGLRLIYYSQIVNDFQKGDIAEGYSVSREKKESFPLTVTSAQKNPTAFYLCASSVRPQRSGNTIYFGEGSWLTVV.

This clone has only one observation. This chain connects TRBV4-2 to TRBJ2-2, with 11 bases fitting TRBD2. In germline, CDR1 is LGHNA, CDR2 YNFKEQ. Trimming cost V 0 bases and J 7 bases; bases outside gene matches: 7. This CDR3 has 17 amino acids. DNA for the CDR3: TGTGCCAGCAGCCAAGATTTAGCGGGGGGGCGTGGCGGGGAGCTGTTTTTT. This encodes CASSQDLAGGRGGELFF.

The chain carries TRBV27 and TRBJ2-4; D uncertain. Germline V CDR1 and CDR2: MNHEY, SMNVEV (reference sequence). Trimming pared 2 bases from V and 8 bases from J, leaving 13 bases between. This CDR3 has 14 residues. CDR3 in amino acids: CASSLDANSYIQYF. For the CDR3, the DNA is TGTGCCAGCAGTTTAGACGCCAATAGCTACATTCAGTACTTC.

This sequence joins TRBV28 and TRBJ2-5; D ambiguous. CDR3 size: 12 residues. Trimming took 6 bases from V and 5 from J, leaving 10 bases between them. From germline, CDR1 is MDHEN and CDR2 SYDVKM. The CDR3 DNA follows: TGTGCCAGCAGCTCAACGGAGGAGACCCAGTACTTC. Its protein product is CASSSTEETQYF.

The rearrangement uses TRBV4-1 and TRBJ1-4; tentative D call: TRBD1 (5 bases). Germline CDR1 is MGHRA and CDR2 is YSYEKL. The CDR3 spans 15 residues. Deletions cut 2 bases from V and 0 bases from J, with 7 bases between. As DNA, the CDR3 is TGCGCCAGCAGCCAATCGACAGCAACTAATGAAAAACTGTTTTTT. It is translated as CASSQSTATNEKLFF.

The rearrangement uses TRBV12-5 and TRBJ1-1, with TRBD1 matching over 7 bases. Per germline, CDR1 LGHNT and CDR2 FRNRAP. CDR3 size: 13 residues. Trimming removed 0 bases from V and 8 bases from J; junction bases left unmatched: 3. The DNA for the CDR3 is TGTGCTAGTGGTTTGGTACAGGGGCTAGAAGCTTTCTTT. Its translation: CASGLVQGLEAFF.

The chain links TRBV7-9 to TRBJ2-7; D remains unclear. This CDR3 is 12 amino acids long. CDR1 and CDR2 (germline): SEHNR, FQNEAQ (reference sequence). Trimming took off 1 base at V and 7 bases at J, with 8 bases between the two ends. CDR3 sequence reads: CASSLVGVEQYF. In DNA form, the CDR3 reads TGTGCCAGCAGCTTAGTAGGAGTGGAGCAGTACTTC.

The chain combines TRBV7-8 with TRBJ1-1; D perhaps matches TRBD1 (5 bases). Looked up from germline, CDR1 is SGHVS and CDR2 is FQNEAQ. V lost 5 bases to trimming and J lost 1 base, with 8 bases between them. CDR3 length: 13 amino acids. The CDR3 DNA follows: TGTGCCAGCAGCGCGGGACGGAACACTGAAGCTTTCTTT. Translated, it gives CASSAGRNTEAFF.

This rearrangement joins TRBV5-8 to TRBJ1-1, with unresolved D. V lost 4 bases to trimming and J lost 1 base, with 8 bases between them. CDR3 length: 13 residues. Germline CDR1 reads SGHTS; CDR2 reads YDEGEE. CDR3 DNA: TGTGCCAGCAGCCGACGGGAGAACACTGAAGCTTTCTTT. It translates to CASSRRENTEAFF.

This clone was observed a handful of times. The J gene is TRBJ1-2, the V gene TRBV2, with unresolved D. The CDR3 is 10 amino acids. Germline CDR1 SNHLY, CDR2 FYNNEI. V lost 4 bases to trimming and J lost 10 bases, with 7 bases between them. The CDR3 region is CASSVESYTF. Written as DNA, the CDR3 is TGTGCCAGCAGTGTGGAGTCCTACACCTTC.

This clone was counted once. CDR3 in DNA: TGTGCCAGCAGCTCCACAGGTGGCAATGAAAAACTGTTTTTT. Translated: CASSSTGGNEKLFF. The chain combines TRBV7-2 with TRBJ1-4; D may be TRBD1 (5 bases). The CDR3 has 14 residues. V was cut by 4 bases and J by 5 bases, with 11 bases left in between. Germline CDR1 is SGHTA and CDR2 is FQGNSA.

The J gene is TRBJ1-2, the V gene TRBV29-1; no definite D call. The CDR3 consists of 14 residues. Germline CDR1 is SQVTM and CDR2 is ANQGSEA. V lost 0 bases and J lost 2, with 10 bases in between. CDR3 in amino acids: CSVEDRGLNYGYTF. The CDR3 DNA is TGCAGCGTTGAAGATCGAGGCCTCAACTATGGCTACACCTTC.

The chain links TRBV4-2 to TRBJ2-5; possibly TRBD1 for D (5 bases). The germline V gene encodes CDR1 LGHNA and CDR2 YNFKEQ. Between the trimmed V and J ends, which lost 0 bases and 5 bases, there was a span of 13 bases. The CDR3 has 15 amino acids. The CDR3 DNA reads TGTGCCAGCAGCCAAGAACCCAGGGTAGGCGAGACCCAGTACTTC. Amino acids: CASSQEPRVGETQYF.

CDR3 DNA sequence: TGTGCCAGCAGCTTTGGGGGGACAGGGGTGAACACCGGGGAGCTGTTTTTT. Translating gives CASSFGGTGVNTGELFF. V usage is TRBV5-6 and J usage is TRBJ2-2, with 10 positions matching TRBD1. The CDR3 contains 17 residues. CDR1 is SGHDT and CDR2 is YYEEEE in the germline V gene. V lost 2 bases and J lost 1; bases outside the gene matches: 5.

This CDR3 is CASSLPSYGYTF. The CDR3 bases are TGTGCCAGCAGCTTACCCAGCTATGGCTACACCTTC. The chain carries TRBV7-2 and TRBJ1-2; no definite D call. Trimming removed 2 bases from V and 4 bases from J, with 5 bases in between. The germline gives CDR1 SGHTA, CDR2 FQGNSA. This CDR3 comprises 12 residues.

V gene TRBV4-1 combines with J gene TRBJ2-7; 7 nucleotides match TRBD1. Germline CDR1 is MGHRA and CDR2 is YSYEKL. The CDR3 covers 16 residues. With V trimmed by 2 bases and J by 4 bases, 11 bases remained unmatched. CDR3 amino acids: CASSQLTGTRGYEQYF. The CDR3 bases are TGCGCCAGCAGCCAACTGACCGGGACCAGGGGGTACGAGCAGTACTTC.

The V and J genes are TRBV30 and TRBJ2-1; tentatively, D is TRBD2 (6 bases). The V gene's germline CDR1 is GTSNPN and CDR2 SVGIG (reference sequence). The CDR3 is made up of 14 amino acids. V was clipped by 4 bases and J by 12 bases, with 22 bases between them. The CDR3 protein is CAWNPYPEGNVQFF. The CDR3 DNA is TGTGCCTGGAACCCCTATCCGGAGGGCAACGTGCAGTTCTTC.

V usage is TRBV19 and J usage is TRBJ2-1, with D perhaps TRBD1 (8 bases). Deletions cut 0 bases from V and 8 bases from J, with 20 bases between. This CDR3 has 17 amino acids. Germline V lookup: CDR1 LNHDA, CDR2 SQIVND (reference sequence). The CDR3 here is CASSIDWAGGGSDEQFF. The CDR3 nucleotides are TGTGCCAGTAGTATAGACTGGGCAGGGGGCGGGAGCGATGAGCAGTTCTTC.

V and J are TRBV4-1 and TRBJ2-4; maybe TRBD2 (6 bases). The V gene lost 3 bases and the J gene lost 0 bases, with 9 bases spanning the gap. CDR1 is MGHRA and CDR2 is YSYEKL in the germline V gene. The CDR3 has 15 amino acids. CDR3 sequence (DNA): TGCGCCAGCAGCCAGGGACTCTTAGCCAAAAACATTCAGTACTTC. It encodes CASSQGLLAKNIQYF.

The rearrangement uses TRBV4-1 and TRBJ2-1; 12 nucleotides align to TRBD2. Germline V CDR1 and CDR2: MGHRA, YSYEKL. The CDR3 has 15 amino acids. V dropped 2 bases and J dropped 7; count of bases not matched to a gene: 3. CDR3 sequence: CASSQPSGGENEQFF. The CDR3, as DNA: TGCGCCAGCAGCCAACCTAGCGGGGGGGAGAATGAGCAGTTCTTC.

This chain uses TRBV7-9 with TRBJ1-1; weak D call: TRBD1 (5 bases). CDR3 length equals 15 residues. Germline V gene sequence: CDR1 SEHNR, CDR2 FQNEAQ (reference sequence). V lost 6 bases and J lost 1, with 15 bases in between. The CDR3 coding sequence is TGTGCCAGCAGTTCGATCAGGGATAAGAACACTGAAGCTTTCTTT. Amino acids: CASSSIRDKNTEAFF.

The V call is TRBV7-9, the J call TRBJ2-5; 12 nucleotides line up with TRBD1. The CDR3 contains 14 residues. Germline values: CDR1 SEHNR, CDR2 FQNEAQ (reference sequence). V lost 5 bases to trimming and J lost 5 bases; unmatched junction nucleotides: 3. The CDR3 bases are TGTGCCAGCAGCCCGGGACAGGGGGCCGAGACCCAGTACTTC. Translated: CASSPGQGAETQYF.

This rearrangement joins TRBV5-1 to TRBJ1-2; D is unresolved. The V gene lost 0 bases and the J gene lost 7 bases, with 19 bases spanning the gap. Germline V CDR1 and CDR2: SGHRS, YFSETQ. The CDR3 extends over 16 amino acids. The CDR3 sequence: CASSLEPARRGSGYTF. CDR3 coding DNA: TGCGCCAGCAGCTTGGAGCCGGCCCGGCGAGGAAGTGGCTACACCTTC. Using reference TRBV5-1 and TRBJ1-2 for the parts outside the CDR3, the full variable domain is KAGVTQTPRYLIKTRGQQVTLSCSPISGHRSVSWYQQTPGQGLQFLFEYFSETQRNKGNFPGRFSGRQFSNSRSEMNVSTLELGDSALYLCASSLEPARRGSGYTFGSGTRLTVV.

The gene calls are TRBV5-8 and TRBJ2-3; TRBD1 aligns across 8 bases. From germline, CDR1 is SGHTS and CDR2 YDEGEE. The CDR3 has 16 amino acids. Unmatched junction bases numbered 6, after V lost 3 bases and J lost 0 bases. The CDR3, as DNA: TGTGCCAGCAGCTCCCAGCGGACAGGGAGCACAGATACGCAGTATTTT. Protein product: CASSSQRTGSTDTQYF.

V usage is TRBV10-3 and J usage is TRBJ1-6; D may be TRBD1 (6 bases). CDR1 and CDR2 (germline): ENHRY, SYGVKD. Trimming stripped 9 bases from V and 7 bases from J, with 13 bases between. The CDR3 sequence is 13 residues long. In nucleotides, the CDR3 is TGTGCCATTGGGCCCGGACAGAATTCACCCCTCCACTTT. Translated, it gives CAIGPGQNSPLHF.

This chain uses TRBV12-5 with TRBJ1-2; TRBD1 matches at 7 bases. The germline V gene has CDR1 LGHNT and CDR2 FRNRAP. This CDR3 is built from 12 residues. After removal of 5 bases from V and 8 bases from J, the junction contained 5 bases not matched to a gene. Here the CDR3 reads CASGRNRGGYTF. DNA of the CDR3: TGTGCTAGTGGTCGAAACAGGGGCGGCTACACCTTC.

CDR3 sequence: CASSPGGRGPNEQFF. The CDR3 region has the DNA TGTGCCAGCTCACCAGGGGGGCGGGGGCCCAATGAGCAGTTCTTC. The gene calls are TRBV18 and TRBJ2-1; possible D gene TRBD2, 7 bases. Germline V gene lookup returns CDR1 KGHSH and CDR2 LQKENI. CDR3 length: 15 amino acids. With 2 bases removed from V and 6 bases from J, the gap between germline ends came to 14 bases.

The rearrangement joins TRBV7-3 to TRBJ2-1; weak D call: TRBD2 (5 bases). The germline V gene encodes CDR1 SGHTA and CDR2 FQGTGA. The CDR3 consists of 15 residues. V was shortened by 4 bases and J by 0 bases, with 10 bases between the two germline ends. As DNA, the CDR3 is TGTGCCAGCAGCTGGACTCCGAGCTCCTACAATGAGCAGTTCTTC. Protein sequence: CASSWTPSSYNEQFF.

The gene calls are TRBV9 and TRBJ1-2, with D perhaps matching TRBD1 (5 bases). The CDR3 totals 13 residues. V lost 0 bases and J 4 bases, leaving 7 bases between the germline ends. CDR1 and CDR2 (germline): SGDLS, YYNGEE. Here the CDR3 reads CASSVVGGYGYTF. Here the CDR3 DNA reads TGTGCCAGCAGCGTAGTGGGGGGCTATGGCTACACCTTC.